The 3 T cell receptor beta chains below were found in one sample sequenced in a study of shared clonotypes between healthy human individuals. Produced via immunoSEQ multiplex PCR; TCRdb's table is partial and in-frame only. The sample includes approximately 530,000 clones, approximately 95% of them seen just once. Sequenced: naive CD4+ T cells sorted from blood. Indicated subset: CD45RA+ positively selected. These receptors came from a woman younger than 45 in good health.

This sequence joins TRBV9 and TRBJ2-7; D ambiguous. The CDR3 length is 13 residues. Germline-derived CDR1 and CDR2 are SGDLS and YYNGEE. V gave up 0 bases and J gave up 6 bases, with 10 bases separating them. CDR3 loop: CASSVVDNTEQYF. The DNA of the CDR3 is TGTGCCAGCAGCGTAGTAGATAATACCGAGCAGTACTTC.

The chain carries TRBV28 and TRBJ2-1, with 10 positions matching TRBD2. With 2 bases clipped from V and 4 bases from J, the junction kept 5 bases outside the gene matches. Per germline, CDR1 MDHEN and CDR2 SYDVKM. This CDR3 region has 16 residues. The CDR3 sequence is CASSLRPSGSYNEQFF. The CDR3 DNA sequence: TGTGCCAGCAGTTTAAGGCCTAGCGGGAGTTACAATGAGCAGTTCTTC.

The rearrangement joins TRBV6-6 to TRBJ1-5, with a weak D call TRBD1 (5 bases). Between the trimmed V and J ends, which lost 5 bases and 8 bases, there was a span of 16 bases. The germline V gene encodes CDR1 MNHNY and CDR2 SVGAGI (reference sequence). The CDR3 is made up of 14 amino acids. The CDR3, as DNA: TGTGCCAGCAGTCGAGACAGCTCGGCGGAGCCCCAGCATTTT. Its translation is CASSRDSSAEPQHF.